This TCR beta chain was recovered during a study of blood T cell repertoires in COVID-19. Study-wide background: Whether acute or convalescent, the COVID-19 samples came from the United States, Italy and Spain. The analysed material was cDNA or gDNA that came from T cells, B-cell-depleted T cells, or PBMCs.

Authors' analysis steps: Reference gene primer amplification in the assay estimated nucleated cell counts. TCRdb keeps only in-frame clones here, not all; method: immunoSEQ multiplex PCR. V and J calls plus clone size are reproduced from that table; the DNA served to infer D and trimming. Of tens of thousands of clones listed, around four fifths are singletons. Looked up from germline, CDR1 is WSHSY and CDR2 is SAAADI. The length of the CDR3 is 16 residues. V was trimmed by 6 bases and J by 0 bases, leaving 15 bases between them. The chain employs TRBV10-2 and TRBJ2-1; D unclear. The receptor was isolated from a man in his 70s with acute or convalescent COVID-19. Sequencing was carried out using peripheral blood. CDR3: CASSGAGRTSYNEQFF. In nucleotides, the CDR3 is TGCGCCAGCAGCGGAGCTGGCCGAACCTCCTACAATGAGCAGTTCTTC.